This TCR beta chain was sequenced for a study of Ad26.COV2.S vaccination and SARS-CoV-2 variants. Overall study: Donor was one of the participants in the Ad26.COV2.S arm of the COV1001 trial. Study-level results: Greater spike-specific TCR breadth was seen in vaccine recipients than in placebo recipients. Total responses of T cells may have been underestimated by the analyses of TCR breadth and depth.

Germline V CDR1 and CDR2: MNHEY, SVGAGI. There are 14 residues in the CDR3. The V segment lost 9 bases and the J segment 8 bases; nucleotides outside the gene matches: 14. Treatment specified: about 20 received Ad26.COV2.S at low or high dose, single or two shots; about 5 received placebo; per-sample allocation not given. Day 63 after the first vaccine or placebo injection was the time point for sampling. Expressing Wuhan-strain SARS-CoV-2 spike, an Ad26 vector served as the vaccine. TCRdb keeps only in-frame clones here, not all; method: immunoSEQ multiplex PCR. The repertoire holds fewer than 600,000 clones, with 80% to 90% as singletons. A word on this clone: As yet, its antigen is unknown.

This specimen consisted of peripheral blood, obtained in a trial of Ad26.COV2.S vaccine versus placebo. The V gene is TRBV6-5, the J gene TRBJ1-2; TRBD1 matches 8 bases. The receptor was derived from a person between 18 and 59 years old who received the Ad26.COV2.S COVID-19 vaccine or a placebo. Here the CDR3 DNA reads TGTGCCAGTCAAGACAGGACCACAGGGGGGGGCTACACCTTC. It specifies CASQDRTTGGGYTF.